Below, 5 T cell receptor beta chains from the same sample are listed, as sequenced in a study of shared clonotypes between healthy human individuals. The method was immunoSEQ multiplex PCR; TCRdb's version includes in-frame clones alone and lacks a portion of them. The table includes over a million clones, about 74% detected once. Sequenced material: memory CD4+ T cells sorted from blood. The subset here: CD45RA-negative fraction. These receptors came from a man between 18 and 29 years old in good health.

The V gene is TRBV11-2, the J gene TRBJ2-2; a weak D match, TRBD1 (6 bases). CDR1 is SGHAT and CDR2 is FQNNGV in the germline V gene. V shed 5 bases and J shed 1 base, with 11 bases lying between them. This CDR3 spans 15 amino acids. The DNA for the CDR3 is TGTGCCAGCAGCCCAATAGGGGGGAACACCGGGGAGCTGTTTTTT. Protein product: CASSPIGGNTGELFF.

This clone was recorded once. The gene calls are TRBV10-3 and TRBJ2-7; D may be TRBD2 (6 bases). V shed 8 bases and J shed 6 bases, with 17 bases lying between them. Germline V gene lookup returns CDR1 ENHRY and CDR2 SYGVKD. CDR3 length: 13 amino acids. The CDR3 DNA reads as TGTGCCATCTCTACAGGACTAACTCCCGAGCAGTACTTC. It specifies CAISTGLTPEQYF.

The chain couples TRBV9 to TRBJ1-6, with D perhaps matching TRBD1 (5 bases). CDR1 and CDR2 from the germline V gene are SGDLS and YYNGEE. The CDR3 length is 15 residues. V shed 4 bases and J shed 6 bases, with 14 bases lying between them. The CDR3 nucleotides are TGTGCCAGCAGCCCAGCGACAGCTATTAATTCACCCCTCCACTTT. Translation: CASSPATAINSPLHF.

This clone has ten or more counts. This sequence joins TRBV30 and TRBJ1-1; D is possibly TRBD1 (5 bases). The CDR3 runs 11 residues. The germline CDR1 and CDR2 sequences are GTSNPN and SVGIG (reference sequence). The V end was cut by 0 bases, the J end by 11 bases, with 10 bases between. The CDR3 DNA reads TGTGCCTGGAGTGTGGGGGTGGGGGCTTTCTTT. This translates into CAWSVGVGAFF.

The chain carries TRBV2 and TRBJ1-4; possibly TRBD1 for D (6 bases). V lost 1 base, J lost 3 bases, and 12 bases lay in between. In germline, CDR1 is SNHLY, CDR2 FYNNEI. This CDR3 contains 16 residues. CDR3 protein: CASSEDRALANEKLFF. As DNA, the CDR3 is TGTGCCAGCAGTGAAGACAGGGCGCTCGCTAATGAAAAACTGTTTTTT.